A selection of T cell receptor beta chains follows, all from one sample in a study of cytomegalovirus exposure and HLA in healthy donors. Clones were sequenced by immunoSEQ multiplex PCR, and TCRdb holds only the in-frame ones, with some missing. The repertoire holds about 100,000 clones, 70% to 80% seen once, with under 5% in the top ten. Sequenced material: PBMCs. These receptors originate from a female donor in good health and CMV-seropositive. Each CDR3 is given with its conserved first and last residue. D genes are given only for firm matches. Expanded clones are given a class, and other clones once, few, many or no size at all.

>TRBD2|-|TRBV7-9|TRBJ2-3
CSSSFGGGRTDTQYF
TGTTCCAGCAGCTTTGGCGGGGGGCGCACAGATACGCAGTATTTT
>TRBD1|-|TRBV29-1|TRBJ2-5
CSVKPGTGGETQYF
TGCAGCGTTAAGCCGGGGACAGGGGGAGAGACCCAGTACTTC
>TRBD1|-|TRBV19|TRBJ1-5
CASSIEGQISSQHF
TGTGCCAGTAGTATAGAGGGACAGATTTCGTCCCAGCATTTT
>TRBD1|-|TRBV18|TRBJ1-6
CASSPHPGQGNSPLHF
TGTGCCAGCTCACCACATCCGGGACAGGGGAATTCACCCCTCCACTTT
>TRBD2|few|TRBV30|TRBJ2-3
CAWTQGTSGNGDTQYF
TGTGCCTGGACTCAGGGGACTAGCGGGAATGGGGATACGCAGTATTTT
>-|few|TRBV5-1|TRBJ1-2
CASSSWDNDIYGYTF
TGCGCCAGCAGCAGTTGGGACAATGACATCTATGGCTACACCTTC
>TRBD1|-|TRBV5-6|TRBJ1-1
CASSRPGQGRRDTEAFF
TGTGCCAGCAGCAGACCGGGACAGGGCCGTAGGGACACTGAAGCTTTCTTT
>TRBD1|-|TRBV18|TRBJ2-2
CASSPLPGQGYTGELFF
TGTGCCAGCTCACCCCTGCCGGGACAGGGTTACACCGGGGAGCTGTTTTTT
>-|-|TRBV27|TRBJ1-2
CAFGSRVYGYTF
TGTGCTTTTGGTTCCCGGGTTTATGGCTACACCTTC
>-|-|TRBV20-1|TRBJ2-7
CSAVENEQYF
TGCAGTGCCGTAGAAAACGAGCAGTACTTC
>TRBD2|-|TRBV7-2|TRBJ2-2
CASSVPVLAGTGELFF
TGTGCCAGCAGCGTACCGGTTCTAGCGGGAACCGGGGAGCTGTTTTTT
>TRBD2|-|TRBV15|TRBJ2-5
CATSSSSGGYQETQYF
TGTGCCACCAGCAGTTCTAGCGGGGGGTACCAAGAGACCCAGTACTTC
>TRBD1|few|TRBV5-5|TRBJ2-5
CASSSIHRDRVLQETQYF
TGTGCCAGCAGCTCCATCCACCGGGACAGAGTCCTTCAAGAGACCCAGTACTTC
>-|-|TRBV10-1|TRBJ1-1
CASKISRAFF
TGCGCCAGCAAGATTTCGAGAGCTTTCTTT
>-|few|TRBV5-6|TRBJ1-2
CASSANRAYGYTF
TGTGCCAGCAGCGCAAACAGGGCCTATGGCTACACCTTC
>TRBD2|-|TRBV2|TRBJ2-7
CASRPSTSGEQYF
TGTGCCAGCAGGCCCTCCACTAGCGGAGAGCAGTACTTC
>TRBD2|-|TRBV9|TRBJ2-1
CASSAGLAGGHEQFF
TGTGCCAGCAGCGCGGGACTAGCGGGAGGACACGAGCAGTTCTTC
>-|-|TRBV5-5|TRBJ2-7
CASSANPSVESREQYF
TGTGCCAGCAGCGCTAATCCTAGCGTTGAGTCTAGGGAGCAGTACTTC
>-|-|TRBV19|TRBJ1-5
CASSIEQGLSNQPQHF
TGTGCCAGTAGTATAGAACAGGGCTTGAGCAATCAGCCCCAGCATTTT
>-|-|TRBV5-4|TRBJ1-2
CASSPREGSRYTF
TGTGCCAGCAGCCCCCGGGAGGGGAGTCGCTACACCTTC